This T cell receptor beta chain was sequenced for a study of metastatic and nonmetastatic thyroid tumors. Every patient was untreated before thyroid surgery. TCRdb reanalyzed the PCR reads with MiXCR. This sample has 15,000 to 20,000 clones, with 30% to 35% found just once. Material for sequencing was blood. This clonotype originated in a female donor with papillary thyroid cancer or a benign thyroid nodule (not recorded which). Some clones in this sample may be carry-over from other donors' samples.

The CDR3 loop is CASSLGTGTYTEAFF. CDR3 bases: TGCGCCAGCAGCTTGGGCACCGGGACGTACACTGAAGCTTTCTTT. The gene calls are TRBV5-1 and TRBJ1-1; a possible D gene is TRBD1 (5 bases). The CDR3 has 15 amino acids. The V gene's germline CDR1 is SGHRS and CDR2 YFSETQ. V dropped 0 bases and J dropped 3 bases, with 12 bases sitting between them.